What follows are 18 T cell receptor beta chains derived from one specimen sequenced in a study of T cell responses to AZD1222 COVID-19 vaccine. Generated by immunoSEQ multiplex PCR, the TCRdb table keeps only in-frame clones and is missing some. The sample has roughly 120,000 clones; about nine tenths are singletons. This material consisted of peripheral blood, taken on day 0 of AZD1222 vaccination. The origin of the receptors is an adult in good health.

The chain recombines TRBV2 with TRBJ1-1; D not resolved. V lost 1 base and J 1 base, leaving 7 bases between the germline ends. CDR3 length equals 14 residues. Germline CDR1 SNHLY, CDR2 FYNNEI. The CDR3 nucleotides read TGTGCCAGCAGTGAAGATCGGGCGAACACTGAAGCTTTCTTT. This codes for CASSEDRANTEAFF.

The V and J genes are TRBV5-1 and TRBJ2-5; 8 bases are a match to TRBD2. The trim removed 0 bases at V and 1 base at J, leaving 5 bases unmatched. This CDR3 contains 16 residues. Per the germline V gene, CDR1 is SGHRS and CDR2 is YFSETQ. This chain's CDR3 is CASSLGYAGGQETQYF. The CDR3, as DNA: TGCGCCAGCAGCTTGGGGTACGCGGGGGGCCAAGAGACCCAGTACTTC.

This clone has just a few counts. The rearrangement uses TRBV7-9 and TRBJ2-1; 9 positions agree with TRBD2. The CDR3 runs to 17 residues. Germline assignment: CDR1 SEHNR and CDR2 FQNEAQ (reference sequence). Germline trimming cut 1 base from V and 0 bases from J; bases unmatched to any gene: 4. The CDR3 sequence is CASSLGAGGSSYNEQFF. CDR3 sequence (DNA): TGTGCCAGCAGCTTAGGGGCGGGAGGGAGCTCCTACAATGAGCAGTTCTTC. The full variable domain, with the rest looked up from reference TRBV7-9 and TRBJ2-1, is DTGVSQNPRHKITKRGQNVTFRCDPISEHNRLYWYRQTLGQGPEFLTYFQNEAQLEKSRLLSDRFSAERPKGSFSTLEIQRTEQGDSAMYLCASSLGAGGSSYNEQFFGPGTRLTVL.

This clone was seen just once. V and J are TRBV10-3 and TRBJ2-2, with 8 bases aligning to TRBD2. Trimming removed 11 bases from V and 5 bases from J; junction bases left unmatched: 10. Germline loops: CDR1 ENHRY, CDR2 SYGVKD. The CDR3 spans 14 residues. CDR3 residues: CALSGGTGTGELFF. CDR3 nucleotides: TGTGCCCTAAGCGGGGGCACGGGGACCGGGGAGCTGTTTTTT.

This clone was found once. V usage is TRBV7-8 and J usage is TRBJ1-1, with 8 bases matching TRBD1. Germline CDR1 is SGHVS and CDR2 is FQNEAQ. V lost 5 bases to trimming and J lost 5 bases; unmatched junction nucleotides: 4. The CDR3 runs 13 residues. CDR3 nucleotide sequence: TGTGCCAGCAGCCCGACAGGGGATACTGAAGCTTTCTTT. Encoded protein: CASSPTGDTEAFF.

The genes are TRBV6-5 and TRBJ1-1; no clear D gene. The CDR3 totals 14 residues. CDR1 and CDR2 (germline): MNHEY, SVGAGI. Between the trimmed V and J ends, which lost 5 bases and 1 base, there was a span of 11 bases. The CDR3 here is CASSRQQTNTEAFF. The DNA for the CDR3 is TGTGCCAGCAGTCGCCAACAGACGAACACTGAAGCTTTCTTT.

V is TRBV5-6 and J is TRBJ1-3; D remains ambiguous. The CDR3 has 14 amino acids. V was cut by 3 bases and J by 4 bases, with 11 bases left in between. The germline V gene has CDR1 SGHDT and CDR2 YYEEEE. CDR3 DNA sequence: TGTGCCAGCAGCTGGTCGAGGGTGGGAAACACCATATATTTT. Protein product: CASSWSRVGNTIYF.

V usage is TRBV5-6 and J usage is TRBJ1-1, with D unclear. With 4 bases removed from V and 9 bases from J, the gap between germline ends came to 16 bases. The germline CDR1 and CDR2 sequences are SGHDT and YYEEEE. This CDR3 is 13 amino acids long. CDR3 in DNA: TGTGCCAGCAGCCCCCAACACAAGGATAAAGCTTTCTTT. Amino acids: CASSPQHKDKAFF.

This clone has a single count. V usage is TRBV5-6 and J usage is TRBJ2-7; unclear D gene. The CDR3 totals 13 residues. V was clipped by 1 base and J by 3 bases, with 8 bases between them. Germline V gives CDR1 SGHDT, CDR2 YYEEEE. The CDR3 DNA reads TGTGCCAGCAGCTTGAGGTGGGTCTACGAGCAGTACTTC. It specifies CASSLRWVYEQYF.

The chain carries TRBV6-1 and TRBJ2-2; 7 bases line up with TRBD1. Trimming removed 4 bases from V and 5 bases from J; junction bases left unmatched: 10. The CDR3 runs 16 residues. CDR1 is MNHNS, CDR2 SASEGT, per germline. The CDR3 DNA reads TGTGCCAGCAGTGTAGACCCCAGACAGGGAACCGGGGAGCTGTTTTTT. It specifies CASSVDPRQGTGELFF.

The chain uses TRBV7-2 and TRBJ2-7; 8 bases are a match to TRBD2. V gave up 1 base and J gave up 5 bases; unmatched junction bases: 7. The CDR3 runs 15 residues. Germline values: CDR1 SGHTA, CDR2 FQGNSA. CDR3 sequence reads: CASSLGGTRADEQYF. For the CDR3, the DNA is TGTGCCAGCAGCTTAGGAGGGACTAGAGCTGACGAGCAGTACTTC.

This sequence joins TRBV9 and TRBJ2-1; D gene unclear. Trimming pared 1 base from V and 5 bases from J, leaving 7 bases between. Germline CDR1 and CDR2: SGDLS and YYNGEE. The length of the CDR3 is 13 residues. CDR3 sequence: CASSVSVDNEQFF. The CDR3, as DNA: TGTGCCAGCAGCGTAAGTGTGGACAATGAGCAGTTCTTC. The variable domain in full, with the rest retrieved from reference TRBV9 and TRBJ2-1, is DSGVTQTPKHLITATGQRVTLRCSPRSGDLSVYWYQQSLDQGLQFLIQYYNGEERAKGNILERFSAQQFPDLHSELNLSSLELGDSALYFCASSVSVDNEQFFGPGTRLTVL.

The chain combines TRBV5-6 with TRBJ2-6, with D tentatively TRBD1 (5 bases). Germline lookup yields CDR1 SGHDT and CDR2 YYEEEE. Trimming removed 4 bases from V and 0 bases from J, with 11 bases in between. There are 16 residues in the CDR3. The CDR3 loop is CASSPLGPSGANVLTF. The CDR3 nucleotides read TGTGCCAGCAGCCCGCTGGGGCCCTCTGGGGCCAACGTCCTGACTTTC.

The chain combines TRBV6-2 or TRBV6-3 with TRBJ1-4; D might be TRBD1 (6 bases). Deletions cut 0 bases from V and 3 bases from J, with 11 bases between. From germline, CDR1 is MNHEY and CDR2 SVGEGT. The CDR3 has 16 amino acids. This CDR3 is CASSYSSGQPNEKLFF. DNA for the CDR3: TGTGCCAGCAGTTACTCTAGCGGACAGCCTAATGAAAAACTGTTTTTT.

The genes are TRBV6-2 or TRBV6-3 and TRBJ1-1; maybe TRBD1 (6 bases). Germline CDR1 reads MNHEY; CDR2 reads SVGEGT. The V gene lost 2 bases and the J gene lost 3 bases, with 16 bases spanning the gap. The CDR3 contains 16 residues. CDR3 protein: CASSYVRGGADTEAFF. DNA of the CDR3: TGTGCCAGCAGTTACGTTCGGGGGGGGGCTGACACTGAAGCTTTCTTT.

The chain has TRBV3-1 (or the pseudogene TRBV3-2) and TRBJ2-5; the D gene is possibly TRBD1 (5 bases). Germline V gives CDR1 LGHDT, CDR2 YNNKEL (reference sequence). This CDR3 contains 15 residues. V shed 5 bases and J shed 4 bases, with 17 bases lying between them. The CDR3 sequence is CASSFGPPQGETQYF. CDR3 bases: TGTGCCAGCAGCTTCGGTCCTCCCCAGGGAGAGACCCAGTACTTC.

The chain has TRBV5-1 and TRBJ1-1; a possible D gene is TRBD1 (6 bases). V lost 4 bases and J lost 0, with 16 bases in between. CDR3 length: 16 amino acids. The germline V gene encodes CDR1 SGHRS and CDR2 YFSETQ. CDR3 DNA sequence: TGCGCCAGCAGCCCGGGACCGGACAGCATGAACACTGAAGCTTTCTTT. Translation gives CASSPGPDSMNTEAFF.

The V and J genes are TRBV18 and TRBJ1-3; possibly TRBD1 for D (5 bases). The CDR3 is 16 amino acids. Germline CDR1 and CDR2: KGHSH and LQKENI. Trimming took off 1 base at V and 0 bases at J, with 10 bases between the two ends. Here the CDR3 reads CASSPQGPGSGNTIYF. CDR3 in DNA: TGTGCCAGCTCACCACAGGGGCCCGGCTCTGGAAACACCATATATTTT.